This TCR beta chain appears in the sequencing data of a study of cytomegalovirus exposure and HLA in healthy donors. The PCR contained 60 Vbeta and 13 Jbeta primers. This table comes from immunoSEQ multiplex PCR, and its TCRdb copy is limited to in-frame clones, with some not included. Here the sample spans under 85,000 clones, 78% being singletons. With 3 bases clipped from V and 0 bases from J, the junction kept 13 bases outside the gene matches. The CDR3 loop spans 18 amino acids. Germline assignment: CDR1 MDHEN and CDR2 SYDVKM. The TCR was taken from a man aged 40-55 years in good health and CMV-seronegative. Sequencing was carried out using PBMCs. The chain recombines TRBV28 with TRBJ1-1; 7 bases agree with TRBD1. CDR3 nucleotide sequence: TGTGCCAGCAGTTTTTTTAGTTACAGGGGTTTTCTGAACACTGAAGCTTTCTTT. Protein sequence: CASSFFSYRGFLNTEAFF.